This T cell receptor beta chain was identified in a study of cytomegalovirus exposure and HLA in healthy donors. About the research overall: As an earlier analysis found, about 179 million T cells yielded 90 million to 140 million unique TCR beta sequences. Samples from HLA-typed donors yielded 65 million to 90 million unique TCRs in an early data release. Notes on the study in general: When a later analysis was performed, an Asian-associated ancestry cluster reportedly had fewer N-insertions than the approximately 680-donor mean. Some TCR beta chains (roughly 160 of them) were listed as cytomegalovirus-associated.

The table lists this clone with a few counts. No antigen is known for it. The V end lost 4 bases, the J end lost 7 bases, and 11 bases lay between the germline ends. CDR3 length equals 12 residues. CDR1 is MNHNS and CDR2 is SASEGT in the germline V gene. PCR was performed using 60 Vbeta and 13 Jbeta primers. Clones were sequenced by immunoSEQ multiplex PCR, and TCRdb holds only the in-frame ones, with some missing. The table has 200,000 to 250,000 clones, around 76% seen once. Sequenced: PBMCs. The sequence was collected from a woman aged 35 to 49 in good health and CMV-seropositive. The chain combines TRBV6-1 with TRBJ2-7; maybe TRBD2 (6 bases). The CDR3 sequence: CASSVEGGEQYF. The CDR3 DNA sequence: TGTGCCAGCAGTGTGGAGGGCGGTGAGCAGTACTTC.